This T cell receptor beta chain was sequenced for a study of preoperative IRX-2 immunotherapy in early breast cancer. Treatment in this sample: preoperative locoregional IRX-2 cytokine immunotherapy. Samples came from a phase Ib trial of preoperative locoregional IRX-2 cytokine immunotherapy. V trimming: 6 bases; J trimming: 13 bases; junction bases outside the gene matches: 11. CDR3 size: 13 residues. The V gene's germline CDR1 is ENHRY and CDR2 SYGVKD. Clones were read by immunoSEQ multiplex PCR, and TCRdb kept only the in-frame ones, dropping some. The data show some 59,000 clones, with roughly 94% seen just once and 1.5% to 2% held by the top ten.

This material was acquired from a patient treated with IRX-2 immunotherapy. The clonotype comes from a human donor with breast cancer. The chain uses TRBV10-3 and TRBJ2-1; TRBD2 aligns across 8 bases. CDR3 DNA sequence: TGTGCCATCAGGGATGGCCTGGGACTAGATCAGTTCTTC. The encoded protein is CAIRDGLGLDQFF.